Listed here are 27 T cell receptor beta chains from one sample, sequenced in a study of blood T cell repertoires in COVID-19. Clones were read by immunoSEQ multiplex PCR, and TCRdb kept only the in-frame ones, dropping some. This table has about 100,000 clones, around 88% appearing once. The sequenced material came from peripheral blood. Receptors were obtained from a man aged 45 to 65 with active or convalescent COVID-19.

The J gene is TRBJ2-1, the V gene TRBV6-2 or TRBV6-3, with D perhaps matching TRBD2 (6 bases). The germline V gene has CDR1 MNHEY and CDR2 SVGEGT. V was clipped by 6 bases and J by 9 bases, with 9 bases between them. The CDR3 consists of 11 residues. DNA for the CDR3: TGTGCCAGCAGCGGGAGCAGTGAGCAGTTCTTC. It specifies CASSGSSEQFF.

The chain employs TRBV3-1 (or the pseudogene TRBV3-2) and TRBJ1-4, with D tentatively TRBD1 (6 bases). The CDR3 is 15 amino acids. The germline V gene has CDR1 LGHDT and CDR2 YNNKEL (reference sequence). Trimming removed 7 bases at V and 7 bases at J, with 19 bases between. The CDR3 DNA follows: TGTGCCAGCACCGAAGGATGGGGGCAGGGTGAAAAACTGTTTTTT. Its protein is CASTEGWGQGEKLFF.

This chain links TRBV10-2 with TRBJ2-5; maybe TRBD1 (5 bases). The germline V and J ends were trimmed by 2 bases and 2 bases, with 12 bases remaining between them. CDR1 WSHSY and CDR2 SAAADI come from the germline V gene. This CDR3 region has 15 residues. The CDR3 loop reads CASSEGAVLQETQYF. The CDR3 bases are TGCGCCAGCAGTGAGGGGGCGGTACTTCAAGAGACCCAGTACTTC.

The chain employs TRBV10-3 and TRBJ1-2; tentatively, D is TRBD1 (5 bases). V lost 6 bases, J lost 2 bases, and 13 bases lay in between. The CDR3 loop spans 14 amino acids. Germline CDR1 and CDR2: ENHRY and SYGVKD. CDR3 nucleotide sequence: TGTGCCATCAGACCGACAGCCGAGAACTATGGCTACACCTTC. Amino acid sequence: CAIRPTAENYGYTF.

The chain has TRBV12-3 or TRBV12-4 and TRBJ1-1; no definite D call. CDR3 length: 12 amino acids. The V gene lost 6 bases and the J gene lost 1 base, with 6 bases spanning the gap. For the CDR3, the DNA is TGTGCCAGCAGGCAGGAGAACACTGAAGCTTTCTTT. Translating it yields CASRQENTEAFF.

The rearrangement links TRBV7-9 to TRBJ2-3; no clear D. The CDR3 is 13 residues long. CDR1 SEHNR and CDR2 FQNEAQ come from the germline V gene (reference sequence). The V gene lost 6 bases and the J gene lost 5 bases, with 12 bases spanning the gap. The CDR3 is CASSVSGLDTQYF. The CDR3, as DNA: TGTGCCAGCAGTGTATCAGGTTTAGATACGCAGTATTTT.

This CDR3 is CASSAGQFYGYTF. The CDR3 DNA follows: TGTGCCAGCAGCGCAGGACAGTTCTATGGCTACACCTTC. The rearrangement links TRBV9 to TRBJ1-2; tentatively, D is TRBD1 (6 bases). Germline CDR1 SGDLS, CDR2 YYNGEE. V was pared by 3 bases and J by 4 bases, with 10 bases between. CDR3 length: 13 amino acids.

This clone was picked up a small number of times. The chain couples TRBV28 to TRBJ1-5; D might be TRBD1 (5 bases). CDR1 is MDHEN, CDR2 SYDVKM, per germline. With 3 bases removed from V and 4 bases from J, the gap between germline ends came to 16 bases. CDR3 size: 16 residues. CDR3 amino acids: CASSFVSGGGNQPQHF. The CDR3 coding sequence is TGTGCCAGCAGTTTCGTGTCCGGTGGGGGGAATCAGCCCCAGCATTTT.

The chain joins TRBV27 to TRBJ1-5, with a weak D call TRBD1 (6 bases). With 3 bases removed from V and 9 bases from J, the gap between germline ends came to 15 bases. Germline CDR1 MNHEY, CDR2 SMNVEV (reference sequence). The CDR3 sequence is 14 residues long. This CDR3 is CASSFQGPYGPQHF. CDR3 coding DNA: TGTGCCAGCAGTTTCCAGGGGCCCTATGGGCCCCAGCATTTT.

V is TRBV5-6 and J is TRBJ2-1; D gene uncertain. Trimming shortened V by 1 base and J by 6 bases, and 8 bases separated the two germline ends. CDR1 is SGHDT and CDR2 is YYEEEE in the germline V gene. This CDR3 has 13 amino acids. As DNA, the CDR3 is TGTGCCAGCAGCTTGTTGTCAATCAATGAGCAGTTCTTC. Translating it yields CASSLLSINEQFF.

V gene TRBV28 combines with J gene TRBJ2-1; 10 positions agree with TRBD2. CDR3 length equals 18 residues. The germline V gene has CDR1 MDHEN and CDR2 SYDVKM. The V gene end was trimmed by 6 bases and the J gene end by 6 bases; junction bases not matched to a gene: 17. CDR3 in DNA: TGTGCCAGCAGCCCCGGGGGTAGCGGGGGGCTAGTTGTCAATGAGCAGTTCTTC. Its protein product is CASSPGGSGGLVVNEQFF.

The rearrangement joins TRBV10-3 to TRBJ1-1; D call uncertain. Germline values: CDR1 ENHRY, CDR2 SYGVKD. Trimming took 11 bases from V and 7 from J, leaving 20 bases between them. CDR3 size: 13 residues. CDR3 DNA: TGTGCCGCCTCCTCGTCCGGGGAGGGTGAAGCTTTCTTT. Amino acids: CAASSSGEGEAFF.

V is TRBV28 and J is TRBJ2-1; the D gene is possibly TRBD1 (5 bases). The CDR3 sequence is 11 residues long. Germline CDR1 is MDHEN and CDR2 is SYDVKM. Trimming took off 9 bases at V and 10 bases at J, with 13 bases between the two ends. The chain's CDR3 is CASIVGREQFF. CDR3 nucleotide sequence: TGTGCCAGTATAGTGGGGCGAGAGCAGTTCTTC. The complete variable domain, with remaining parts taken from reference TRBV28 and TRBJ2-1, reads DVKVTQSSRYLVKRTGEKVFLECVQDMDHENMFWYRQDPGLGLRLIYFSYDVKMKEKGDIPEGYSVSREKKERFSLILESASTNQTSMYLCASIVGREQFFGPGTRLTVL.

This rearrangement joins TRBV15 to TRBJ1-3; no reliable D call. Per the germline V gene, CDR1 is LNHNV and CDR2 is YYDKDF (reference sequence). The CDR3 contains 15 residues. With 2 bases removed from V and 2 bases from J, the gap between germline ends came to 10 bases. The CDR3 spells CATSRKFEPGNTIYF. The CDR3 DNA follows: TGTGCCACCAGCAGAAAGTTCGAGCCTGGAAACACCATATATTTT.

The chain joins TRBV19 to TRBJ1-3; no reliable D call. Deletions cut 6 bases from V and 1 base from J, with 16 bases between. The germline gives CDR1 LNHDA, CDR2 SQIVND (reference sequence). The CDR3 spans 16 residues. CDR3 region: CASSSGEGRSGNTIYF. In DNA form, the CDR3 reads TGTGCCAGTAGCTCTGGGGAGGGCCGATCTGGAAACACCATATATTTT.

The chain joins TRBV27 to TRBJ1-5; 7 bases fit TRBD1. Germline lookup yields CDR1 MNHEY and CDR2 SMNVEV (reference sequence). This CDR3 region has 13 residues. Losses at the gene ends were 6 bases for V and 7 bases for J; bases not matched to a gene: 6. This CDR3 reads CASSRQGWQPQHF. The CDR3 bases are TGTGCCAGCAGCAGACAGGGCTGGCAGCCCCAGCATTTT.

J is TRBJ2-3 and V is TRBV9; 7 nucleotides agree with TRBD2. This CDR3 region has 16 residues. The trim removed 4 bases at V and 1 base at J, leaving 9 bases unmatched. The germline CDR1 and CDR2 sequences are SGDLS and YYNGEE. DNA of the CDR3: TGTGCCAGCAGCCCCCCGGGGGGTAGCGGCACAGATACGCAGTATTTT. Translating it yields CASSPPGGSGTDTQYF.

The genes are TRBV7-8 and TRBJ2-1; 7 nucleotides agree with TRBD2. The CDR3 consists of 13 residues. Looked up from germline, CDR1 is SGHVS and CDR2 is FQNEAQ. V lost 5 bases, J lost 9 bases, and 7 bases stayed unmatched. The CDR3 DNA follows: TGTGCCAGCAGCCAGACTAGCTATGGTGAGCAGTTCTTC. As protein: CASSQTSYGEQFF.

The V gene is TRBV6-5, the J gene TRBJ1-5; D unclear. The CDR3 length is 13 residues. The ends were cut back, 5 bases at V and 7 bases at J, with 12 bases in the middle. Germline V gives CDR1 MNHEY, CDR2 SVGAGI. The CDR3 region is CASSPRERQPQHF. The CDR3 DNA is TGTGCCAGCAGTCCTCGGGAGAGACAGCCCCAGCATTTT.

J is TRBJ2-2 and V is TRBV7-8; TRBD2 matches 7 bases. The germline V gene encodes CDR1 SGHVS and CDR2 FQNEAQ. Losses at the gene ends were 5 bases for V and 7 bases for J; bases not matched to a gene: 13. The CDR3 has 16 amino acids. CDR3 loop: CASSPFLRGGGGELFF. The CDR3 nucleotides read TGTGCCAGCAGCCCCTTTCTTCGGGGCGGGGGCGGGGAGCTGTTTTTT.

The chain recombines TRBV27 with TRBJ1-4, with 8 positions matching TRBD1. The CDR3 has 16 residues. Germline CDR1 reads MNHEY; CDR2 reads SMNVEV (reference sequence). Germline trimming cut 6 bases from V and 0 bases from J; bases unmatched to any gene: 6. CDR3 in amino acids: CASRVRQGSTNEKLFF. CDR3 in DNA: TGTGCCAGCAGGGTCCGACAGGGGTCAACTAATGAAAAACTGTTTTTT.

The CDR3 sequence is CASSHRTVNTGELFF. As DNA, the CDR3 is TGTGCCAGCAGCCACCGGACAGTGAACACCGGGGAGCTGTTTTTT. The chain carries TRBV5-8 and TRBJ2-2, with D maybe TRBD1 (6 bases). Germline CDR1 is SGHTS and CDR2 is YDEGEE. This CDR3 is 15 amino acids long. V dropped 4 bases and J dropped 1 base, with 11 bases sitting between them. The whole variable domain, remainder taken from reference TRBV5-8 and TRBJ2-2, is EAGVTQSPTHLIKTRGQQATLRCSPISGHTSVYWYQQALGLGLQFLLWYDEGEERNRGNFPPRFSGRQFPNYSSELNVNALELEDSALYLCASSHRTVNTGELFFGEGSRLTVL.

The chain uses TRBV4-1 and TRBJ1-3, with D tentatively TRBD1 (6 bases). With 0 bases removed from V and 8 bases from J, the gap between germline ends came to 14 bases. Germline CDR1 is MGHRA and CDR2 is YSYEKL. The CDR3 loop spans 15 amino acids. As DNA, the CDR3 is TGCGCCAGCAGCCAAGATAGCGCGGGGGCCTACACCATATATTTT. It specifies CASSQDSAGAYTIYF.

This clone was observed a handful of times. The chain joins TRBV19 to TRBJ1-4; a weak D match, TRBD1 (5 bases). The V and J ends lost 3 bases and 2 bases respectively, with 13 bases between them. CDR3 length: 16 residues. CDR1 and CDR2 (germline): LNHDA, SQIVND (reference sequence). The CDR3 loop reads CASSIGGVRTNEKLFF. The CDR3 DNA is TGTGCCAGTAGTATCGGAGGGGTAAGGACTAATGAAAAACTGTTTTTT.

J is TRBJ2-1 and V is TRBV29-1; 9 bases fit TRBD1. The CDR3 has 14 amino acids. Germline-derived CDR1 and CDR2 are SQVTM and ANQGSEA. The trim removed 7 bases at V and 2 bases at J, leaving 6 bases unmatched. This CDR3 reads CSALTGGTYNEQFF. The DNA of the CDR3 is TGCAGCGCCCTAACAGGGGGCACCTACAATGAGCAGTTCTTC.

The chain combines TRBV5-6 with TRBJ2-1; D uncertain. The CDR3 is 16 residues long. Germline V gene lookup returns CDR1 SGHDT and CDR2 YYEEEE. The V gene lost 0 bases and the J gene lost 5 bases, with 15 bases spanning the gap. The CDR3 sequence is CASSLDAGNINNEQFF. CDR3 in DNA: TGTGCCAGCAGCTTGGACGCAGGTAACATTAACAATGAGCAGTTCTTC. The full variable domain, in which reference TRBV5-6 and TRBJ2-1 provide the parts outside the CDR3, is DAGVTQSPTHLIKTRGQQVTLRCSPKSGHDTVSWYQQALGQGPQFIFQYYEEEERQRGNFPDRFSGHQFPNYSSELNVNALLLGDSALYLCASSLDAGNINNEQFFGPGTRLTVL.

V is TRBV30 and J is TRBJ2-3; a possible D gene is TRBD2 (5 bases). Per the germline V gene, CDR1 is GTSNPN and CDR2 is SVGIG (reference sequence). The V end lost 4 bases, the J end lost 0 bases, and 26 bases lay between the germline ends. The CDR3 is made up of 19 amino acids. CDR3 residues: CAWNPPDSLHSVSTDTQYF. The CDR3 DNA reads as TGTGCCTGGAATCCCCCGGACTCCCTACATTCCGTTAGCACAGATACGCAGTATTTT.